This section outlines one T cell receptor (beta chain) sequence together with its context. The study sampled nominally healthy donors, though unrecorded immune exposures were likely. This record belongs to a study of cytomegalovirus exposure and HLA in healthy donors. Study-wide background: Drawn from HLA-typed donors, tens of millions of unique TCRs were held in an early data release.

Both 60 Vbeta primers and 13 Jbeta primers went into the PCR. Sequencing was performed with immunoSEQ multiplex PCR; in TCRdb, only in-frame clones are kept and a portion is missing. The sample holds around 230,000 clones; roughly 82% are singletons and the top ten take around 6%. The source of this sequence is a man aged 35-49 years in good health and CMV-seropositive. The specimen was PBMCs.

The CDR3 spells CASSSLGEEETQYF. The CDR3 nucleotides read TGTGCCAGCAGCTCCCTCGGGGAAGAAGAGACCCAGTACTTC. The V gene is TRBV5-4, the J gene TRBJ2-5; possibly TRBD2 for D (5 bases). The germline V and J ends were trimmed by 3 bases and 3 bases, with 12 bases remaining between them. Looked up from germline, CDR1 is SGHNT and CDR2 is YYREEE (reference sequence). CDR3 length equals 14 residues.